Shown below are 2 T cell receptor beta chains from a single sample sequenced in a study of blood T cell repertoires in COVID-19. Sequencing used immunoSEQ multiplex PCR; TCRdb keeps in-frame clones, though not all of them. The sample has 100,000 or so clones, around 81% seen once. Sequenced: peripheral blood. The receptors stem from a man older than 75 with acute or convalescent COVID-19.

The V call is TRBV7-9, the J call TRBJ2-7, with TRBD2 as a possible D gene (6 bases). The germline V gene encodes CDR1 SEHNR and CDR2 FQNEAQ (reference sequence). V lost 5 bases and J 5 bases, leaving 13 bases between the germline ends. CDR3 length: 13 residues. The CDR3: CASSLTGAHEQYF. The CDR3, as DNA: TGTGCCAGCAGCCTTACGGGAGCCCACGAGCAGTACTTC. The complete variable domain, with remaining parts taken from reference TRBV7-9 and TRBJ2-7, reads DTGVSQNPRHKITKRGQNVTFRCDPISEHNRLYWYRQTLGQGPEFLTYFQNEAQLEKSRLLSDRFSAERPKGSFSTLEIQRTEQGDSAMYLCASSLTGAHEQYFGPGTRLTVT.

This chain uses TRBV7-3 with TRBJ2-3, with TRBD2 matching 8 bases. The CDR3 runs 15 residues. With V trimmed by 0 bases and J by 2 bases, 1 base remained unmatched. From germline, CDR1 is SGHTA and CDR2 FQGTGA. The CDR3 bases are TGTGCCAGCAGCTTAACCGGGAGGGCCACAGATACGCAGTATTTT. It translates to CASSLTGRATDTQYF. The variable domain in full, completed from reference TRBV7-3 and TRBJ2-3, reads GAGVSQTPSNKVTEKGKYVELRCDPISGHTALYWYRQSLGQGPEFLIYFQGTGAADDSGLPNDRFFAVRPEGSVSTLKIQRTERGDSAVYLCASSLTGRATDTQYFGPGTRLTVL.